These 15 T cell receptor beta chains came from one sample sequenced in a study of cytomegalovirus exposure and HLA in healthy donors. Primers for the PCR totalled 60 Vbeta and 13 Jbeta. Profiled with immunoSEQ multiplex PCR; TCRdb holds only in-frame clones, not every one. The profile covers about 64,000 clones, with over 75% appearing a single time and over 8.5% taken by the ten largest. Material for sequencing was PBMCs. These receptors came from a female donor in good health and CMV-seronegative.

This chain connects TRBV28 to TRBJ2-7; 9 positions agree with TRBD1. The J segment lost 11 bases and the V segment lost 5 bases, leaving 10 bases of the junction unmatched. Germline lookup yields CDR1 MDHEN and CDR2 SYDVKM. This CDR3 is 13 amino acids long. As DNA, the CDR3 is TGTGCCAGCAGTACCGTCCGGTGGGACAGGGAGTACTTC. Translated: CASSTVRWDREYF.

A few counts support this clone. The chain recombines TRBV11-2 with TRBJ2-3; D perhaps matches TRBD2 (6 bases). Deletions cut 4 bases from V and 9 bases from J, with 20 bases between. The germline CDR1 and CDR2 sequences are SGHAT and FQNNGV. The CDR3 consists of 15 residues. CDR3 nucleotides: TGTGCCAGCAGCTCCAGACTAGTTTACGGGGCCACGCAGTATTTT. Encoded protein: CASSSRLVYGATQYF.

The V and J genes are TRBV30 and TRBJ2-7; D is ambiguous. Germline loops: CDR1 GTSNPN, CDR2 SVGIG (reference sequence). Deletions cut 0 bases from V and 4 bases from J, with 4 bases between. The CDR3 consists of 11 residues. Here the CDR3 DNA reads TGTGCCTGGAGTGTGTCGTACGAGCAGTACTTC. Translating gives CAWSVSYEQYF. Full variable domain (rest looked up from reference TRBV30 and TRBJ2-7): SQTIHQWPATLVQPVGSPLSLECTVEGTSNPNLYWYRQAAGRGLQLLFYSVGIGQISSEVPQNLSASRPQDRQFILSSKKLLLSDSGFYLCAWSVSYEQYFGPGTRLTVT.

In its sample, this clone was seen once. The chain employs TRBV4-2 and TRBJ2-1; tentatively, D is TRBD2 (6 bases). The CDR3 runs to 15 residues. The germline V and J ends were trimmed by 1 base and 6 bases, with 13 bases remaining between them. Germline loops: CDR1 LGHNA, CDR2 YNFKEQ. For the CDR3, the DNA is TGTGCCAGCAGCCAAGTCCCGGGACTTTCCAATGAGCAGTTCTTC. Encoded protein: CASSQVPGLSNEQFF.

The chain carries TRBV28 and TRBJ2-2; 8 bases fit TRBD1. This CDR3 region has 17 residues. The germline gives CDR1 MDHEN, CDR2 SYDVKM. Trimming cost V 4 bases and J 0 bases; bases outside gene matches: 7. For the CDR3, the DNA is TGTGCCAGCAGTTCCCCCGGGGACAGGCCGAACACCGGGGAGCTGTTTTTT. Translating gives CASSSPGDRPNTGELFF.

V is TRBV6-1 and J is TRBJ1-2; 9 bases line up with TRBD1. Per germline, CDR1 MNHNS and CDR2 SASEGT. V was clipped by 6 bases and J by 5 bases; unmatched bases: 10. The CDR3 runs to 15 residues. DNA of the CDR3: TGTGCCAGCAGCGAGGACAGGGGCCTAAGGTATGGCTACACCTTC. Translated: CASSEDRGLRYGYTF.

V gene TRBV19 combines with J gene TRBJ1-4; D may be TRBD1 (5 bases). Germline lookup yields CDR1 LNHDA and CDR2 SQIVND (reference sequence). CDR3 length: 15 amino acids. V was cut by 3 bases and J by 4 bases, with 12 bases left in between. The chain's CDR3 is CASSIRGLYNEKLFF. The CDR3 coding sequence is TGTGCCAGTAGTATCCGGGGACTCTATAATGAAAAACTGTTTTTT. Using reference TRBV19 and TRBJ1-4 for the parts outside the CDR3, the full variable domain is DGGITQSPKYLFRKEGQNVTLSCEQNLNHDAMYWYRQDPGQGLRLIYYSQIVNDFQKGDIAEGYSVSREKKESFPLTVTSAQKNPTAFYLCASSIRGLYNEKLFFGSGTQLSVL.

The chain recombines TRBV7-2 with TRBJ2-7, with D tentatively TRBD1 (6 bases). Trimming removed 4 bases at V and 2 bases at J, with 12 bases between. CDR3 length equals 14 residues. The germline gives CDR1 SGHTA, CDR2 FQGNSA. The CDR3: CASSSPGTTYEQYF. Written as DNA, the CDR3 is TGTGCCAGCAGCTCCCCCGGGACAACCTACGAGCAGTACTTC.

CDR3 amino acids: CASSADSGLAGGGEQYF. The CDR3 DNA sequence: TGTGCCAGCAGCGCAGATTCGGGACTAGCGGGAGGTGGAGAGCAGTACTTC. The chain combines TRBV9 with TRBJ2-7; 15 bases map to TRBD2. Germline V gene data show CDR1 as SGDLS and CDR2 as YYNGEE. Losses at the gene ends were 3 bases for V and 7 bases for J; bases not matched to a gene: 11. This CDR3 is built from 17 residues.

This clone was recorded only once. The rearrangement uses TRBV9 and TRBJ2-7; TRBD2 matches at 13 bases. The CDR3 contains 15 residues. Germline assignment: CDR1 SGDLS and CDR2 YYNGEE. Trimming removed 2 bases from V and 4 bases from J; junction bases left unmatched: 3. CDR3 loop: CASSVTSGGDYEQYF. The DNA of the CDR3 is TGTGCCAGCAGCGTTACTAGCGGGGGGGATTACGAGCAGTACTTC.

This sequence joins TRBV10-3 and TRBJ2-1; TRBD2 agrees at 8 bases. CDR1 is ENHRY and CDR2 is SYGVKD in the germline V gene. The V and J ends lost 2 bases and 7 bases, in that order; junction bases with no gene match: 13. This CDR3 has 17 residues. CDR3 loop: CAISEGTAGGLKNEQFF. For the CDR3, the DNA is TGTGCCATCAGTGAGGGGACGGCGGGAGGCCTGAAGAATGAGCAGTTCTTC.

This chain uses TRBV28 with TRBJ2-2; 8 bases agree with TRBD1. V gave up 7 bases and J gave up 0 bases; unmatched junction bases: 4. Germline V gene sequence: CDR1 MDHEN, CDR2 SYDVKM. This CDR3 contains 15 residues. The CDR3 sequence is CASTWTGPNTGELFF. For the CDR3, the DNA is TGTGCCAGCACTTGGACAGGGCCGAACACCGGGGAGCTGTTTTTT.

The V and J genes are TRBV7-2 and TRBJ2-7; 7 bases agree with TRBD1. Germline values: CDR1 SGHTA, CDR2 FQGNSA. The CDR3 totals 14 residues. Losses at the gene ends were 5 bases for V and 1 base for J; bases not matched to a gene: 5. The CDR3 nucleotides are TGTGCCAGCAGCATCCTGACAGGGTCCTACGAGCAGTACTTC. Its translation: CASSILTGSYEQYF.

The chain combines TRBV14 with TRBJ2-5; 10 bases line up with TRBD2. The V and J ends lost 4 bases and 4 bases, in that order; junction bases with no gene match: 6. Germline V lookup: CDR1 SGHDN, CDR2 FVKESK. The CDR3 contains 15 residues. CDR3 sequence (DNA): TGTGCCAGCAGCCCATATCTAGCGGGAGTAGAGACCCAGTACTTC. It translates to CASSPYLAGVETQYF.

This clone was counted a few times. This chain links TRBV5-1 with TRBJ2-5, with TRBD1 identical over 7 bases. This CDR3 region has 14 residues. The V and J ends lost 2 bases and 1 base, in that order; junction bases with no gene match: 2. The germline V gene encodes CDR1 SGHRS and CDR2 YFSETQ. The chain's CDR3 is CASSFQGVQETQYF. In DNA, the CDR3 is TGCGCCAGCAGCTTTCAGGGGGTCCAAGAGACCCAGTACTTC.